This entry describes one TCR beta chain. The table came from immunoSEQ multiplex PCR; TCRdb's copy has only in-frame clones and leaves some out. The top ten hold 6% to 6.5% of the sample, which has 200,000 to 300,000 clones, about 91% seen once. This entry belongs to a study of blood T cell repertoires in COVID-19. V lost 5 bases and J lost 1; bases outside the gene matches: 9. This CDR3 is built from 16 residues. The germline V gene has CDR1 MGHRA and CDR2 YSYEKL. The sequence was collected from a woman in her twenties or thirties with COVID-19, enrolled during active disease. Source material: peripheral blood. V and J are TRBV4-1 and TRBJ2-7; 9 bases are a match to TRBD2. CDR3: CASSENLAGDSYEQYF. CDR3 DNA: TGCGCCAGCAGCGAAAACTTAGCGGGGGATTCCTACGAGCAGTACTTC.